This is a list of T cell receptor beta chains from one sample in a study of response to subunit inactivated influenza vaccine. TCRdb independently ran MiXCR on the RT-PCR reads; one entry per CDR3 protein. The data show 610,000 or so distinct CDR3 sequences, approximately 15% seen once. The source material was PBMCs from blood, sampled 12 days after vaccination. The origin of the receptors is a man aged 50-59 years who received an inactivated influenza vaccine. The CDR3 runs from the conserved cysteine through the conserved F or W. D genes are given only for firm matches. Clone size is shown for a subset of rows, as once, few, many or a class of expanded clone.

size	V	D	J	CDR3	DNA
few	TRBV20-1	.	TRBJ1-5	CSARPGGSAQPQHF	TGCAGTGCTAGACCCGGGGGGAGCGCTCAGCCCCAGCATTTT
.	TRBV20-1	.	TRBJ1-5	CSASEGQGRNQPQHF	TGCAGTGCTAGTGAGGGCCAGGGAAGGAATCAGCCCCAGCATTTT
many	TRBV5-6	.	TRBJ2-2	CASSLALENTGELFF	TGTGCCAGCAGCTTGGCCTTAGAGAACACCGGGGAGCTGTTTTTT
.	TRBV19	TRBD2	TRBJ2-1	CASSISGLAHNEQFF	TGTGCCAGTAGTATAAGTGGACTAGCGCACAATGAGCAGTTCTTC
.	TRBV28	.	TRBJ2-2	CASGSGALNTGELFF	TGTGCCAGCGGGTCAGGGGCCCTAAACACCGGGGAGCTGTTTTTT
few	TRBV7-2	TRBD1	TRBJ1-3	CASSQGGTGYGNTIYF	TGTGCCAGCAGCCAGGGGGGGACAGGGTACGGAAACACCATATATTTT
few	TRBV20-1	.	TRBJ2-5	CSALGNSLQETQYF	TGCAGTGCTCTTGGGAACTCCCTCCAAGAGACCCAGTACTTC
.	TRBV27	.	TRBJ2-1	CASSLYWGNEQFF	TGTGCCAGCAGTTTATATTGGGGGAATGAGCAGTTCTTC
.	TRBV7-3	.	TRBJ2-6	CASSRIRGSGANVLTF	TGTGCCAGCAGCCGAATACGCGGCTCTGGGGCCAACGTCCTGACTTTC
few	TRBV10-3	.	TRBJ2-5	CAISEGLFETQYF	TGTGCCATCAGTGAGGGACTCTTTGAGACCCAGTACTTC
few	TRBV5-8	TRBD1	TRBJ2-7	CASSPIDRGAYEQYF	TGTGCCAGCAGCCCGATTGACAGGGGGGCGTACGAGCAGTACTTC
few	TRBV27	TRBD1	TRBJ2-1	CASSLSSGAGGYDEQFF	TGTGCCAGCAGTTTATCTAGTGGGGCAGGGGGCTATGATGAGCAGTTCTTC
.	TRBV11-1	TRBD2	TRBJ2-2	CASSFPRLAGATNTGELFF	TGTGCCAGCAGCTTCCCACGACTAGCGGGAGCCACGAACACCGGGGAGCTGTTTTTT
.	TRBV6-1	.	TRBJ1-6	CASRPGTHNSPLHF	TGTGCCAGCAGGCCGGGAACCCATAATTCACCCCTCCACTTT
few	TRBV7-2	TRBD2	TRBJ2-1	CASSLRGEGLYNEQFF	TGTGCCAGCAGCTTACGGGGGGAGGGCCTTTACAATGAGCAGTTCTTC
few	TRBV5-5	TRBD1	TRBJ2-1	CASNPGGVSYNEQFF	TGTGCCAGCAACCCAGGGGGCGTCTCCTACAATGAGCAGTTCTTC
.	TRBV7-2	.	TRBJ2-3	CASSLGVLTDTQYF	TGTGCCAGCAGCTTAGGGGTCCTCACAGATACGCAGTATTTT
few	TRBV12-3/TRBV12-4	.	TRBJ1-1	CASKDSGETEAFF	TGTGCCAGCAAGGACAGTGGGGAAACTGAAGCTTTCTTT
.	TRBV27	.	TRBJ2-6	CAFSLWRVFSGSGANVLTF	TGTGCCTTCAGTTTATGGAGGGTTTTCTCGGGCTCTGGGGCCAACGTCCTGACTTTC
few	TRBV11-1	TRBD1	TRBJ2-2	CASSPTPPDRALRTGELFF	TGTGCCAGCAGCCCGACACCCCCGGACAGGGCTCTTCGGACCGGGGAGCTGTTTTTT
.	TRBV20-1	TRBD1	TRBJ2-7	CSAPRGRGYEQYF	TGCAGTGCCCCTAGGGGCAGGGGGTACGAGCAGTACTTC
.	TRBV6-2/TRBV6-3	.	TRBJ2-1	CASSYRQGKNNEQFF	TGTGCCAGCAGTTACAGGCAGGGAAAGAACAATGAGCAGTTCTTC
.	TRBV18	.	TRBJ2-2	CASSLGSVRTSNTGELFF	TGTGCCAGCTCACTGGGCAGTGTGCGGACAAGTAACACCGGGGAGCTGTTTTTT
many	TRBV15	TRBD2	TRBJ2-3	CATSRDRIAGGTDTQYF	TGTGCCACCAGCAGAGATCGGATAGCGGGGGGCACAGATACGCAGTATTTT
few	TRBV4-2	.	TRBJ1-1	CASSQGTATEAFF	TGTGCCAGCAGCCAAGGGACAGCCACTGAAGCTTTCTTT
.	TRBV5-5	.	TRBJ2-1	CASSLVVAAYGEQFF	TGTGCCAGCAGCTTGGTGGTAGCGGCTTATGGTGAGCAGTTCTTC
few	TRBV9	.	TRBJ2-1	CASSVGLRSSYNEQFF	TGTGCCAGCAGCGTAGGTTTGCGGAGCTCCTACAATGAGCAGTTCTTC
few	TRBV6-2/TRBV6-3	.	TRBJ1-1	CASSYGPWEAFF	TGTGCCAGCAGTTACGGGCCATGGGAAGCTTTCTTT
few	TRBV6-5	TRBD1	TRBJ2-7	CASSFSGTGGEQYF	TGTGCCAGCAGTTTCTCCGGGACAGGGGGCGAGCAGTACTTC
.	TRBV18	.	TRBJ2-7	CASSPAPSYEQYF	TGTGCCAGCTCACCAGCACCGAGCTACGAGCAGTACTTC
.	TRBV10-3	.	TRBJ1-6	CAAKTGDSPLHF	TGTGCCGCCAAGACCGGGGATTCACCCCTCCACTTT
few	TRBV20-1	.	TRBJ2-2	CSARDWTNTGELFF	TGCAGTGCTCGGGACTGGACGAACACCGGGGAGCTGTTTTTT
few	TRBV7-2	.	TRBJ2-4	CASSPVRGRIQYF	TGTGCCAGCAGCCCCGTTAGAGGTCGCATTCAGTACTTC
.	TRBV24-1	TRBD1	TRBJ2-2	CATSEFGQGISTGELFF	TGTGCCACCAGTGAATTTGGACAGGGGATAAGCACCGGGGAGCTGTTTTTT
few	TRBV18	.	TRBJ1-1	CASSPLRGPEAFF	TGTGCCAGCTCACCTCTCAGGGGCCCTGAAGCTTTCTTT
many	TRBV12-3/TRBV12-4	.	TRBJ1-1	CASSFLREAFF	TGTGCCAGCAGTTTTCTCCGGGAAGCTTTCTTT
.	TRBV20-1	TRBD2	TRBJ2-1	CSASRLADYNNEQFF	TGCAGTGCTTCCCGACTAGCGGACTATAACAATGAGCAGTTCTTC
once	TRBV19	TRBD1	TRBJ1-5	CASSIGDSASSAQHF	TGTGCCAGTAGTATAGGGGACAGCGCATCGTCAGCCCAGCATTTT
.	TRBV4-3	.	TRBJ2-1	CASSQGVGGAYEQFF	TGCGCCAGCAGCCAAGGAGTGGGCGGGGCGTATGAGCAGTTCTTC
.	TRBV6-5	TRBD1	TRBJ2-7	CASSYSLLGTGVYEQYF	TGTGCCAGCAGTTACTCCCTGTTAGGGACAGGGGTCTACGAGCAGTACTTC
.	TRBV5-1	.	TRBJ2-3	CASSLQGPVGVGDTQYF	TGCGCCAGCAGCTTGCAAGGCCCTGTGGGGGTGGGAGATACGCAGTATTTT
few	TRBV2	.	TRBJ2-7	CASSPGVHSYEQYF	TGTGCCAGCAGCCCTGGGGTCCACTCCTACGAGCAGTACTTC
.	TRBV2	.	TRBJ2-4	CASSEGRLAKNIQYF	TGTGCCAGCAGTGAAGGAAGACTAGCCAAAAACATTCAGTACTTC
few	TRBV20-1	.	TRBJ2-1	CSARGLSYNEQFF	TGCAGTGCTAGGGGACTTTCCTACAATGAGCAGTTCTTC
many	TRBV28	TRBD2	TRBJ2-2	CASSIPSFGTSGRLVVAGELFF	TGTGCCAGCAGTATACCCTCTTTCGGGACTAGCGGGAGATTGGTGGTGGCCGGGGAGCTGTTTTTT
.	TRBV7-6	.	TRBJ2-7	CGSSLGVGAAYEQYF	TGTGGCAGCAGCTTAGGTGTCGGGGCAGCCTACGAGCAGTACTTC
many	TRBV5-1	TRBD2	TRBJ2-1	CASSTSGRGNEQFF	TGCGCCAGTTCGACTAGCGGGAGAGGTAATGAGCAGTTCTTC
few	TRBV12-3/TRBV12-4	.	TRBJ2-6	CASSGLGTSGANVLTF	TGTGCCAGCAGTGGCCTAGGGACCTCTGGGGCCAACGTCCTGACTTTC
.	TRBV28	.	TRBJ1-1	CASRVPGTEAFF	TGTGCCAGCAGGGTTCCAGGGACAGAAGCTTTCTTT
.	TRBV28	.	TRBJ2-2	CASSPGALNTGELFF	TGTGCCAGCAGTCCAGGGGCACTGAACACCGGGGAGCTGTTTTTT
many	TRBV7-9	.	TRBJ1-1	CASSPNPGALNTEAFF	TGTGCCAGCAGCCCCAATCCAGGGGCCCTGAACACTGAAGCTTTCTTT
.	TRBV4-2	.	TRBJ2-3	CASSPPARTTFSAQYF	TGTGCCAGCAGCCCCCCGGCCAGGACTACGTTCAGTGCGCAGTATTTT
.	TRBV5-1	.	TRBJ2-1	CASSLAPGRGDYEQFF	TGCGCCAGCAGCTTGGCTCCCGGTCGTGGGGACTATGAGCAGTTCTTC
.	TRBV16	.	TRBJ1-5	CASSQSTLSSNQPQHF	TGTGCCAGCAGCCAATCAACTTTGAGTAGCAATCAGCCCCAGCATTTT
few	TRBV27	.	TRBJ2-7	CASSLSRQGTSYEQYF	TGTGCCAGCAGTTTATCCAGGCAGGGCACATCCTACGAGCAGTACTTC
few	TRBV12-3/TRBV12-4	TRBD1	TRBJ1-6	CASSLEQGDHSPLHF	TGTGCCAGCAGTTTAGAACAGGGGGACCATTCGCCCCTCCACTTT
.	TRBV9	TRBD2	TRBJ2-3	CASSETPSGSTDTQYF	TGTGCCAGCAGCGAAACGCCTAGCGGCTCCACAGATACGCAGTATTTT